The 30 T cell receptor beta chains listed next were all sequenced from one sample in a study of shared clonotypes between healthy human individuals (dated by TCRdb to about 2020). Library preparation was by the immunoSEQ multiplex PCR assay. Not all clones reach the TCRdb copy of this immuneACCESS table, which keeps in-frame sequences only. Checked studies attribute under half of the gap to unresolved V genes and leave the rest unexplained. This sample has millions of clones in its table, and 95% of those were observed once. The biggest ten clones account for more than 0.1% of the sample. The sequenced sample consisted of naive CD4+ T cells sorted from blood. The intended sense of this specimen's cell subset or site label: CD45RA+ positively selected. These receptors all come from a man in his late teens or twenties in good health.

The chain combines TRBV11-2 with TRBJ2-6, with D possibly being TRBD1 (6 bases). The CDR3 runs to 18 residues. The V end was cut by 1 base, the J end by 0 bases, with 13 bases between. Per the germline V gene, CDR1 is SGHAT and CDR2 is FQNNGV. DNA of the CDR3: TGTGCCAGCAGCTTAGTCCAGGGGCTCCTCTCTGGGGCCAACGTCCTGACTTTC. This encodes CASSLVQGLLSGANVLTF.

The rearrangement uses TRBV18 and TRBJ1-5; D is undetermined. There are 16 residues in the CDR3. V was cut by 6 bases and J by 6 bases, with 21 bases left in between. Germline lookup yields CDR1 KGHSH and CDR2 LQKENI. CDR3 protein: CASSPPGNPVGQPQHF. CDR3 sequence (DNA): TGTGCCAGCTCTCCTCCGGGAAACCCCGTCGGTCAGCCCCAGCATTTT.

Regarding this clone: The same CDR3 is also encoded by other DNA sequences in this sample. The rearrangement uses TRBV9 and TRBJ1-1; D not resolved. The CDR3 runs to 14 residues. Trimming removed 0 bases at V and 0 bases at J, with 6 bases between. CDR1 and CDR2 from the germline V gene are SGDLS and YYNGEE. CDR3 DNA: TGTGCCAGCAGCGTAGGGACGGTGAACACTGAAGCTTTCTTT. Its protein product is CASSVGTVNTEAFF.

This clone was recorded only once. This chain links TRBV6-1 with TRBJ2-5; D not resolved. CDR1 is MNHNS, CDR2 SASEGT, per germline. This CDR3 contains 15 residues. The V end lost 6 bases, the J end lost 1 base, and 15 bases lay between the germline ends. Here the CDR3 DNA reads TGTGCCAGCAGGGGTTATATAACGGTCCAAGAGACCCAGTACTTC. Its protein is CASRGYITVQETQYF.

V gene TRBV19 combines with J gene TRBJ1-2; 8 bases are a match to TRBD1. The CDR3 length is 13 residues. Germline values: CDR1 LNHDA, CDR2 SQIVND (reference sequence). The junction had 5 bases not matched to a gene; V was cut back by 3 bases and J by 8 bases. Written as DNA, the CDR3 is TGTGCCAGTAGTATCGACAGGGGTCGAGGCTACACCTTC. Translating it yields CASSIDRGRGYTF.

Turning to this clone: The same CDR3 arises from other DNA sequences in this sample as well. This rearrangement joins TRBV11-3 to TRBJ1-1, with 7 bases aligning to TRBD1. The CDR3 consists of 14 residues. CDR1 is SGHNT and CDR2 is YENEEA in the germline V gene. The J segment lost 0 bases and the V segment lost 6 bases, leaving 4 bases of the junction unmatched. The CDR3 coding sequence is TGTGCCAGCAGTTCAGGGGGGATGAACACTGAAGCTTTCTTT. It is translated as CASSSGGMNTEAFF.

The V and J genes are TRBV7-9 and TRBJ2-3, with 14 bases aligning to TRBD2. V shed 5 bases and J 4 bases; nucleotides not matched to a gene: 2. The CDR3 spans 15 residues. Germline V gives CDR1 SEHNR, CDR2 FQNEAQ (reference sequence). CDR3 nucleotides: TGTGCCAGCAGCATGGGACTAGCGGGGGCAGATACGCAGTATTTT. This gives the protein CASSMGLAGADTQYF.

This chain links TRBV21-1 with TRBJ1-2. TRBV21-1 is a recognized pseudogene. The CDR3 length is 16 residues. The CDR3 sequence is CASSKAAEGPHYGYTF. The CDR3 bases are TGTGCCAGCAGCAAAGCGGCGGAGGGACCGCACTATGGCTACACCTTC.

The V call is TRBV7-9, the J call TRBJ2-7, with D perhaps matching TRBD1 (6 bases). Deletions cut 1 base from V and 1 base from J, with 14 bases between. The CDR3 length is 16 residues. The germline gives CDR1 SEHNR, CDR2 FQNEAQ (reference sequence). The CDR3 DNA reads TGTGCCAGCAGCTTAGTAAGCTGGGGGCCTTCCTACGAGCAGTACTTC. Translation: CASSLVSWGPSYEQYF.

This sequence joins TRBV7-2 and TRBJ2-4, with TRBD1 matching 7 bases. CDR3 size: 13 residues. Per the germline V gene, CDR1 is SGHTA and CDR2 is FQGNSA. V lost 3 bases and J lost 9; bases outside the gene matches: 5. The DNA for the CDR3 is TGTGCCAGCAGCTTCCGGGACAGAAGCATTCAGTACTTC. Its protein is CASSFRDRSIQYF.

This clone was detected once. The chain is built from TRBV27 and TRBJ1-1, with no clear D. Trimming stripped 5 bases from V and 4 bases from J, with 17 bases between. CDR1 is MNHEY and CDR2 is SMNVEV in the germline V gene (reference sequence). This CDR3 contains 15 residues. The CDR3 reads CASSPGSVTRTEAFF. The CDR3 DNA reads TGTGCCAGCAGTCCGGGCAGTGTAACACGCACTGAAGCTTTCTTT.

CDR3 bases: TGTGCCAGCCGAATATACAGGGATAATGAAAAACTGTTTTTT. It encodes CASRIYRDNEKLFF. This chain links TRBV2 with TRBJ1-4; D may be TRBD1 (6 bases). Trimming shortened V by 8 bases and J by 4 bases, and 14 bases separated the two germline ends. The CDR3 runs to 14 residues. Germline-derived CDR1 and CDR2 are SNHLY and FYNNEI.

Note on this clone: A much larger clone differs from this one at a single base, so this may be a read error. The chain recombines TRBV6-6 with TRBJ2-1, with 9 bases identical to TRBD1. Germline-derived CDR1 and CDR2 are MNHNY and SVGAGI (reference sequence). The CDR3 is 13 amino acids. V trimming: 5 bases; J trimming: 12 bases; junction bases outside the gene matches: 8. This CDR3 is CASSGGQGRRQFF. As DNA, the CDR3 is TGTGCCAGCAGTGGGGGACAGGGAAGGAGGCAGTTCTTC.

This clone was found once. The genes are TRBV9 and TRBJ1-6; no definite D call. V dropped 0 bases and J dropped 4 bases, with 11 bases sitting between them. The CDR3 sequence is 16 residues long. Germline lookup yields CDR1 SGDLS and CDR2 YYNGEE. The CDR3 sequence: CASSVATPGYNSPLHF. CDR3 sequence (DNA): TGTGCCAGCAGCGTAGCAACGCCTGGGTATAATTCACCCCTCCACTTT. The full variable domain, in which reference TRBV9 and TRBJ1-6 provide the parts outside the CDR3, is DSGVTQTPKHLITATGQRVTLRCSPRSGDLSVYWYQQSLDQGLQFLIQYYNGEERAKGNILERFSAQQFPDLHSELNLSSLELGDSALYFCASSVATPGYNSPLHFGNGTRLTVT.

This chain connects TRBV5-1 to TRBJ2-3, with D perhaps matching TRBD2 (6 bases). Trimming pared 1 base from V and 8 bases from J, leaving 35 bases between. Germline V CDR1 and CDR2: SGHRS, YFSETQ. This CDR3 region has 21 residues. Here the CDR3 reads CASSLNGSPVGATSRSGTQYF. CDR3 bases: TGCGCCAGCAGCTTGAACGGGAGTCCCGTCGGAGCCACTAGTAGATCGGGTACGCAGTATTTT.

V usage is TRBV19 and J usage is TRBJ1-5; 8 positions agree with TRBD1. The junction had 12 bases not matched to a gene; V was cut back by 4 bases and J by 7 bases. The germline gives CDR1 LNHDA, CDR2 SQIVND (reference sequence). This CDR3 is 16 amino acids long. CDR3 bases: TGTGCCAGTAGTACCTCGGACAGGGTGAGGGCACAGCCCCAGCATTTT. This encodes CASSTSDRVRAQPQHF.

This chain joins TRBV6-1 and TRBJ2-3; 8 bases agree with TRBD2. J was trimmed by 3 bases and V by 9 bases; bases with no gene match: 8. Germline V gene data show CDR1 as MNHNS and CDR2 as SASEGT. The CDR3 runs to 14 residues. CDR3 protein: CASREERGTDTQYF. For the CDR3, the DNA is TGTGCCAGTAGGGAGGAGCGGGGGACAGATACGCAGTATTTT.

The V call is TRBV18, the J call TRBJ1-2; possible D gene TRBD1, 5 bases. V dropped 4 bases and J dropped 4 bases, with 16 bases sitting between them. The CDR3 sequence is 15 residues long. Germline V gene lookup returns CDR1 KGHSH and CDR2 LQKENI. The CDR3 region has the DNA TGTGCCAGCTCACGCTCCCGGGACGGAGCCTATGGCTACACCTTC. Protein product: CASSRSRDGAYGYTF.

V is TRBV27 and J is TRBJ2-5; no clear D. The ends were cut back, 2 bases at V and 1 base at J, with 2 bases in the middle. Per the germline V gene, CDR1 is MNHEY and CDR2 is SMNVEV (reference sequence). CDR3 length: 12 residues. CDR3 amino acids: CASSLAQETQYF. CDR3 DNA: TGTGCCAGCAGTTTAGCCCAAGAGACCCAGTACTTC.

The chain joins TRBV10-2 to TRBJ1-5; D possibly corresponds to TRBD1 (6 bases). Germline CDR1 is WSHSY and CDR2 is SAAADI. The CDR3 consists of 16 residues. Trimming left V 0 bases short and J 5 bases short, with 14 bases between. The CDR3 nucleotides read TGCGCCAGCAGTGAGTCGGGCAGGGGAGGGGATCAGCCCCAGCATTTT. Its protein is CASSESGRGGDQPQHF.

This clone occurred once. V is TRBV10-1 and J is TRBJ2-3, with 11 bases fitting TRBD2. CDR1 and CDR2 from the germline V gene are WNHNN and SYGVQD (reference sequence). V lost 6 bases, J lost 2 bases, and 4 bases stayed unmatched. The CDR3 spans 15 residues. As DNA, the CDR3 is TGCGCCAGCAGCCGGACTAGCGGGTCCACAGATACGCAGTATTTT. This gives the protein CASSRTSGSTDTQYF.

The chain couples TRBV19 to TRBJ1-1, with D perhaps matching TRBD1 (6 bases). The CDR3 sequence is 15 residues long. Germline-derived CDR1 and CDR2 are LNHDA and SQIVND (reference sequence). The V end lost 4 bases, the J end lost 4 bases, and 16 bases lay between the germline ends. The CDR3 spells CASSTLQGRGTEAFF. As DNA, the CDR3 is TGTGCCAGTAGTACGTTACAGGGTAGGGGCACTGAAGCTTTCTTT. Using reference TRBV19 and TRBJ1-1 for the parts outside the CDR3, the full variable domain is DGGITQSPKYLFRKEGQNVTLSCEQNLNHDAMYWYRQDPGQGLRLIYYSQIVNDFQKGDIAEGYSVSREKKESFPLTVTSAQKNPTAFYLCASSTLQGRGTEAFFGQGTRLTVV.

The V and J genes are TRBV6-5 and TRBJ2-7; no definite D call. V was cut by 4 bases and J by 6 bases, with 7 bases left in between. CDR3 length equals 11 residues. CDR1 MNHEY and CDR2 SVGAGI come from the germline V gene. The CDR3 loop is CASSWGSEQYF. CDR3 sequence (DNA): TGTGCCAGCAGTTGGGGTTCCGAGCAGTACTTC.

V usage is TRBV19 and J usage is TRBJ1-6; no clear D gene. V was pared by 3 bases and J by 8 bases, with 8 bases between. Germline V gene data show CDR1 as LNHDA and CDR2 as SQIVND (reference sequence). The CDR3 is 13 residues long. CDR3: CASSIRVDSPLHF. CDR3 sequence (DNA): TGTGCCAGTAGTATTAGAGTTGATTCACCCCTCCACTTT.

The chain carries TRBV7-2 and TRBJ2-5; D unclear. The germline V gene encodes CDR1 SGHTA and CDR2 FQGNSA. With 1 base removed from V and 7 bases from J, the gap between germline ends came to 7 bases. This CDR3 comprises 12 residues. CDR3 residues: CASSLVVGTQYF. In DNA form, the CDR3 reads TGTGCCAGCAGCTTAGTGGTGGGGACCCAGTACTTC.

A word on this clone: This sample also contains other DNA sequences that code for the same CDR3. This chain joins TRBV7-2 and TRBJ2-5, with 9 bases aligning to TRBD2. The CDR3 runs to 14 residues. Germline CDR1 and CDR2: SGHTA and FQGNSA. After removal of 5 bases from V and 5 bases from J, the junction contained 6 bases not matched to a gene. Here the CDR3 DNA reads TGTGCCAGCAGCCTTAGCGGGAGTAGCGAGACCCAGTACTTC. This codes for CASSLSGSSETQYF.

To note about this clone: This same CDR3 is encoded by further DNA sequences in the sample. The genes are TRBV30 and TRBJ2-3, with 7 bases that match TRBD2. V lost 3 bases to trimming and J lost 2 bases; unmatched junction nucleotides: 8. Germline V gives CDR1 GTSNPN, CDR2 SVGIG (reference sequence). There are 15 residues in the CDR3. The CDR3 DNA reads as TGTGCCTGGAGCCCCGGCCTAGCGGTCACAGATACGCAGTATTTT. It translates to CAWSPGLAVTDTQYF.

The chain combines TRBV2 with TRBJ1-4; D possibly corresponds to TRBD1 (5 bases). Germline V CDR1 and CDR2: SNHLY, FYNNEI. The CDR3 is 15 residues long. V shed 6 bases and J shed 0 bases, with 11 bases lying between them. The CDR3 sequence is CASRETAATNEKLFF. CDR3 DNA sequence: TGTGCCAGCAGGGAGACAGCGGCAACTAATGAAAAACTGTTTTTT.

In regard to this clone: This specimen includes other DNA sequences encoding the same CDR3. V and J are TRBV7-9 and TRBJ1-1, with a tentative D call TRBD1 (5 bases). The V gene lost 6 bases and the J gene lost 1 base, with 9 bases spanning the gap. CDR3 size: 13 residues. Germline CDR1 reads SEHNR; CDR2 reads FQNEAQ (reference sequence). The CDR3 reads CASSLQENTEAFF. As DNA, the CDR3 is TGTGCCAGCAGTCTACAGGAGAACACTGAAGCTTTCTTT.

The chain is built from TRBV6-1 and TRBJ1-4; D gene uncertain. The CDR3 loop spans 15 amino acids. Trimming left V 9 bases short and J 0 bases short, with 14 bases between. The V gene's germline CDR1 is MNHNS and CDR2 SASEGT. The CDR3 reads CASDSVAATNEKLFF. CDR3 nucleotides: TGTGCCAGTGACTCCGTAGCAGCAACTAATGAAAAACTGTTTTTT.